These 17 T cell receptor beta chains originate from one sample sequenced in a study of tumor-infiltrating lymphocytes in primary liver carcinoma. Starting material for RNA and DNA co-extraction consisted of about 17-32 mg of unsorted bulk tissue. With 500 to 650 ng total RNA as template and a constant-region primer, TCR beta cDNA was made. Slightly modified ARM-PCR served as the procedure for the TCR beta libraries. These libraries came from three rounds of nested multiplex PCR. Primers for the first two PCR rounds were TRBV1-TRBV30 forward primers and a C-beta reverse primer (about 9 cycles per round). TCRdb reanalysed the multiplex PCR reads using MiXCR and keeps one entry per CDR3 protein. The data contain approximately 190,000 distinct CDR3 sequences, about 82% of them seen just once; the ten biggest clones take up 15% to 20%. Sequencing was carried out using tumor tissue from primary liver carcinoma. These receptors were obtained from a man in his forties or fifties with primary liver carcinoma and hepatitis B virus infection.

This clonotype was seen repeatedly, ten times or more. The chain joins TRBV6-5 to TRBJ2-1, with TRBD2 as a possible D gene (6 bases). The V and J ends lost 4 bases and 6 bases respectively, with 22 bases between them. Germline-derived CDR1 and CDR2 are MNHEY and SVGAGI. The CDR3 loop spans 17 amino acids. The DNA for the CDR3 is TGTGCCAGCAGTTCCACGGCCTTCGACCGGGGAGGCAATGAGCAGTTCTTC. This codes for CASSSTAFDRGGNEQFF.

Of note for this clonotype: A junction end diverges from the germline sequence, so it may reflect a read error. J is TRBJ2-3 and V is TRBV29-1; TRBD1 matches at 8 bases. The CDR3 sequence is 13 residues long. Germline-derived CDR1 and CDR2 are SQVTM and ANQGSEA. The CDR3 DNA reads as TGCAACGTTGAGGCACAGGGGGGATACGCGCAGTATTTT. Translating gives CNVEAQGGYAQYF.

A word on this clonotype: A read error may account for a junction end that differs from germline. The CDR3 coding sequence is TGTGTCAGCACCCTTCTGACAGGGGTTGGAAACACCATATATTTT. Residues: CVSTLLTGVGNTIYF. The rearrangement links TRBV6-1 to TRBJ1-3, with 8 bases fitting TRBD1. CDR1 and CDR2 from the germline V gene are MNHNS and SASEGT. The CDR3 runs 15 residues.

This clonotype was detected only a few times. Just one base apart from a much larger clone, this may be a read error. V and J are TRBV5-4 and TRBJ2-2, with D possibly TRBD2 on 5 matching bases. CDR1 and CDR2 (germline): SGHNT, YYREEE (reference sequence). CDR3 length equals 15 residues. The CDR3: CASSSPTQVTGELLF. CDR3 nucleotide sequence: TGTGCCAGCAGCTCACCCACCCAGGTCACCGGGGAGCTGCTTTTT.

Note on this clonotype: Being one base from a much bigger clone, this may be a read error. The CDR3 DNA sequence: TGTGCCGGCAGCTCAATCACGCTCGGCCCGGCTGGCATGGCGCTGTATTTT. Protein sequence: CAGSSITLGPAGMALYF. V is TRBV6-5 and J is TRBJ2-3, with unresolved D. The CDR3 sequence is 17 residues long. Germline values: CDR1 MNHEY, CDR2 SVGAGI.

This clonotype was observed many times. This chain joins TRBV28 and TRBJ2-1; 14 nucleotides line up with TRBD2. The germline V gene encodes CDR1 MDHEN and CDR2 SYDVKM. J gave up 8 bases and V 4 bases, and 4 bases lay outside the gene matches. CDR3 length: 15 amino acids. The CDR3 loop is CASSSTSGRADEQFF. CDR3 nucleotides: TGTGCCAGCAGTTCGACTAGCGGGAGGGCGGATGAGCAGTTCTTC.

Comments on this clonotype: At one boundary the junction diverges from the germline segment, which might be a read error. The V and J genes are TRBV6-1 and TRBJ2-5; D ambiguous. This CDR3 has 15 residues. Germline V gene sequence: CDR1 MNHNS, CDR2 SASEGT. CDR3 DNA: TGTGCCAGTAGTGAAGCGTTGGGCGGCCAAGAGACCCAGTACTTC. It encodes CASSEALGGQETQYF.

This chain links TRBV24-1 with TRBJ2-1; D is possibly TRBD2 (6 bases). Trimming left V 3 bases short and J 10 bases short, with 18 bases between. Germline CDR1 reads KGHDR; CDR2 reads SFDVKD. The CDR3 has 15 residues. Here the CDR3 reads CATSDPPPRAGEQFF. The CDR3 DNA follows: TGTGCCACCAGTGATCCACCCCCGAGGGCGGGAGAGCAGTTCTTC.

As for this clonotype: The conserved phenylalanine or tryptophan is not found at the CDR3 terminus, so this likely reflects a read error. This rearrangement joins TRBV29-1 to TRBJ1-4; D is unclear. This CDR3 contains 10 residues. V was pared by 4 bases and J by 9 bases, with 6 bases between. The germline V gene has CDR1 SQVTM and CDR2 ANQGSEA. In DNA, the CDR3 is TGCAGCGTTGGGCATCAAAAACTGTTTTCT. Protein sequence: CSVGHQKLFS.

The count of this clonotype is one. The conserved phenylalanine or tryptophan normally closing the CDR3 is absent here, so this likely arose from a read error. This chain uses TRBV6-2 or TRBV6-3 with TRBJ2-7; D remains ambiguous. The CDR3 extends over 13 amino acids. Germline CDR1 reads MNHEY; CDR2 reads SVGEGT. The CDR3, as DNA: TGTGCCAGGAGTTACAAGGTACCCTACGAGCAGTACCTC. As protein: CARSYKVPYEQYL.

A remark on this clonotype: This may come from a read error, since a much larger clone is one base off. The V gene is TRBV28, the J gene TRBJ2-7, with D possibly TRBD2 on 5 matching bases. V was pared by 10 bases and J by 0 bases, with 22 bases between. Germline V gives CDR1 MDHEN, CDR2 SYDVKM. This CDR3 contains 16 residues. CDR3 protein: CAISPPGKSFSYEQYF. For the CDR3, the DNA is TGTGCCATCAGCCCACCGGGAAAATCGTTCTCCTACGAGCAGTACTTC.

A note on this clonotype: Its ends do not fully match the called genes, so a read error is possible. J is TRBJ2-2 and V is TRBV5-4; 7 bases are a match to TRBD2. The CDR3 loop spans 16 amino acids. Germline CDR1 and CDR2: SGHNT and YYREEE (reference sequence). CDR3 sequence: CASSPGAGALAGKLFF. The CDR3 DNA sequence: TGTGCCAGCAGCCCTGGTGCGGGAGCGCTCGCCGGGAAGCTGTTTTTT.

Note on this clonotype: A much larger clone sits a single nucleotide away, making a read error possible. This sequence joins TRBV5-4 and TRBJ2-1; TRBD2 aligns across 13 bases. The length of the CDR3 is 14 residues. J gave up 10 bases and V 1 base, and 2 bases lay outside the gene matches. The germline gives CDR1 SGHNT, CDR2 YYREEE (reference sequence). Written as DNA, the CDR3 is TGTGCCAGCAGCTTGATACTAGCGGGAGGGGAGCAGTTCTTC. It specifies CASSLILAGGEQFF. The full variable domain, with the rest looked up from reference TRBV5-4 and TRBJ2-1, is ETGVTQSPTHLIKTRGQQVTLRCSSQSGHNTVSWYQQALGQGPQFIFQYYREEENGRGNFPPRFSGLQFPNYSSELNVNALELDDSALYLCASSLILAGGEQFFGPGTRLTVL.

The chain uses TRBV5-4 and TRBJ2-3; D remains unclear. Germline V CDR1 and CDR2: SGHNT, YYREEE (reference sequence). The CDR3 has 15 amino acids. Trimming removed 6 bases from V and 5 bases from J, with 19 bases in between. CDR3 region: CASTSFVASRDTQYF. CDR3 nucleotide sequence: TGTGCCAGCACTTCCTTCGTAGCTTCCAGAGATACGCAGTATTTT.

To note about this clonotype: At one end the junction does not follow the germline gene, possibly because of a read error. This chain connects TRBV6-1 to TRBJ2-7; D is possibly TRBD2 (5 bases). The CDR3 loop spans 14 amino acids. Germline V gene sequence: CDR1 MNHNS, CDR2 SASEGT. This CDR3 reads CASSIGIGPYEHYF. Here the CDR3 DNA reads TGTGCCAGCAGTATCGGGATAGGGCCCTACGAGCATTACTTC.

This clonotype was detected once. The conserved phenylalanine or tryptophan is not found at the CDR3 terminus, so this likely reflects a read error. The limits of the CDR3 on the DNA are not certain, so only TCRdb's listed CDR3 is given. This rearrangement joins TRBV11-1 to TRBJ2-3; TRBD1, the table's D call, lacks a check against the DNA. Germline CDR1 is SGHAT and CDR2 is FQDESV (reference sequence). 19 amino acids form the CDR3, both terminal residues included. The CDR3 loop is CGSSYGGSSVGARTDTEYL.

As to this clonotype: An end of the junction does not agree with germline; a read error may underlie this. The V and J genes are TRBV7-8 and TRBJ2-6; 7 bases line up with TRBD1. The length of the CDR3 is 17 residues. Germline V gives CDR1 SGHVS, CDR2 FQNEAQ. The CDR3 region has the DNA TGTGCCAGCAGCTTAGACGGGAAGGGGGCTGGGGTCAACGTCCTGACTTTC. This sequence encodes CASSLDGKGAGVNVLTF.